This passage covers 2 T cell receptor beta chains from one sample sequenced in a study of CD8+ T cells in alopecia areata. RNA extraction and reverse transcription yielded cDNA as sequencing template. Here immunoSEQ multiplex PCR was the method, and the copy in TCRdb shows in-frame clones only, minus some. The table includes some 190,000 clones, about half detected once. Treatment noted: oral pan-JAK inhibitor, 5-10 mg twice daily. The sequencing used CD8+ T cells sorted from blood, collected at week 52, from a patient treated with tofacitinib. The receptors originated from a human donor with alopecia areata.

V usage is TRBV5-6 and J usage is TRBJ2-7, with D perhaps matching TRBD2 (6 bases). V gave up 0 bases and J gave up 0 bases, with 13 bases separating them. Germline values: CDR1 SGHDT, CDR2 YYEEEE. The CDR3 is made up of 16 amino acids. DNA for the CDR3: TGTGCCAGCAGCTTGGGGGCGAGCGGGTTCTCCTACGAGCAGTACTTC. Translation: CASSLGASGFSYEQYF.

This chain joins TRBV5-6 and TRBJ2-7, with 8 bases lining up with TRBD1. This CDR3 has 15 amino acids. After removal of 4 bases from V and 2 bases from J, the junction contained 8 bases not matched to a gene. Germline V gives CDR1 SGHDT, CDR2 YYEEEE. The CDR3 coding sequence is TGTGCCAGCAGCCCATACGGGACAGGAGCCTACGAGCAGTACTTC. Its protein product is CASSPYGTGAYEQYF.